The rows below give T cell receptor beta chains drawn from one sample of a study of neoadjuvant anti-PD-1 for oral cavity cancer. Assay: immunoSEQ multiplex PCR; the TCRdb copy retains only in-frame clones and omits some. The profile shows around 81,000 clones, approximately 80% of them singletons. The sequencing here drew on PBMCs, taken before nivolumab (anti-PD-1) treatment. Every receptor here comes from a person aged 35-79 years with oral cavity squamous cell carcinoma. The CDR3 runs from the conserved cysteine through the conserved F or W. Each record gives: CDR3 DNA, CDR3 protein, clone size, J gene, V gene, D gene. D genes are given only for firm matches. Clone size is stated in some rows and not others, as once, few, many or a class when expanded.

CDR3nt: TGTGCCAGCAGTGTTAGGGACAGGGACCCCTTTGGCTATGGCTACACCTTC
CDR3aa: CASSVRDRDPFGYGYTF
abundance: once
j_gene: TRBJ1-2
v_gene: TRBV6-1
d_gene: TRBD1

CDR3nt: TGTGCCAGCAGGGGGACGGAGACAGATACGCAGTATTTT
CDR3aa: CASRGTETDTQYF
abundance: -
j_gene: TRBJ2-3
v_gene: TRBV11-3
d_gene: -

CDR3nt: TGCACCGACGGGGGTGACACTGAAGCTTTCTTT
CDR3aa: CTDGGDTEAFF
abundance: -
j_gene: TRBJ1-1
v_gene: TRBV20-1
d_gene: -

CDR3nt: TGCAGCGCAGGAGGTGGGGAGAACACCGGGGAGCTGTTTTTT
CDR3aa: CSAGGGENTGELFF
abundance: once
j_gene: TRBJ2-2
v_gene: TRBV29-1
d_gene: -

CDR3nt: TGTGCCAGCAGTTCAATCCTTGGGACAGGAGGAGGAAAACTGTTTTTT
CDR3aa: CASSSILGTGGGKLFF
abundance: -
j_gene: TRBJ1-4
v_gene: TRBV28
d_gene: TRBD1

CDR3nt: TGTGCCTGGACCCTACAGGAGCAAGAGACCCAGTACTTC
CDR3aa: CAWTLQEQETQYF
abundance: -
j_gene: TRBJ2-5
v_gene: TRBV30
d_gene: -

CDR3nt: TGTGCCAGCAGCTTGCATTCTCTAGGTTACGAGCAGTACTTC
CDR3aa: CASSLHSLGYEQYF
abundance: few
j_gene: TRBJ2-7
v_gene: TRBV11-1
d_gene: -

CDR3nt: TGTGCCAGCACCCCTAGCGGGAGTAATGAGCAGTTCTTC
CDR3aa: CASTPSGSNEQFF
abundance: once
j_gene: TRBJ2-1
v_gene: TRBV6-5
d_gene: TRBD2

CDR3nt: TGCGCCAGCAATCGGGGGCGCGACTATGGCTACACCTTC
CDR3aa: CASNRGRDYGYTF
abundance: -
j_gene: TRBJ1-2
v_gene: TRBV4-1
d_gene: -

CDR3nt: TGTGCCAGCAGCTCAAGGACAGGAAATGAAAAACTGTTTTTT
CDR3aa: CASSSRTGNEKLFF
abundance: -
j_gene: TRBJ1-4
v_gene: TRBV7-9
d_gene: TRBD1

CDR3nt: TGTGCCAGCAGCCCCCGGGACAGATTTGAATACGAGCAGTACTTC
CDR3aa: CASSPRDRFEYEQYF
abundance: -
j_gene: TRBJ2-7
v_gene: TRBV7-9
d_gene: TRBD1

CDR3nt: TGTGCCAGCAGCTCCCCGCGGGAGGGCCCGTCCTACGAGCAGTACTTC
CDR3aa: CASSSPREGPSYEQYF
abundance: few
j_gene: TRBJ2-7
v_gene: TRBV7-9
d_gene: TRBD2

CDR3nt: TGCGCCAGCAGCCAAGAATCCGACAGGGGGCGAGTGCAGACCCAGTACTTC
CDR3aa: CASSQESDRGRVQTQYF
abundance: -
j_gene: TRBJ2-5
v_gene: TRBV4-1
d_gene: TRBD1

CDR3nt: TGTGCCAGCAGAAGGGAGGGCCGGGCAGATACGCAGTATTTT
CDR3aa: CASRREGRADTQYF
abundance: -
j_gene: TRBJ2-3
v_gene: TRBV6-6
d_gene: TRBD2

CDR3nt: TGTGCCAGTAGTCTGAGTCAGTACTATGGCTACACCTTC
CDR3aa: CASSLSQYYGYTF
abundance: -
j_gene: TRBJ1-2
v_gene: TRBV19
d_gene: -

CDR3nt: TGTGCCAGCAGCCGCATAAGCTACGAGCAGTACTTC
CDR3aa: CASSRISYEQYF
abundance: -
j_gene: TRBJ2-7
v_gene: TRBV11-2
d_gene: -

CDR3nt: TGTGCCAGCAGCCAGGACAGGGGATACTCCTACGAGCAGTACTTC
CDR3aa: CASSQDRGYSYEQYF
abundance: -
j_gene: TRBJ2-7
v_gene: TRBV7-2
d_gene: TRBD1

CDR3nt: TGTGCCAGCAGTTACTTGAGGGGCGGAGGGGAGACCCAGTACTTC
CDR3aa: CASSYLRGGGETQYF
abundance: -
j_gene: TRBJ2-5
v_gene: TRBV6-6
d_gene: -

CDR3nt: TGTGCCAGCAGTGATATAGGGACAGGAGGAAACACCATATATTTT
CDR3aa: CASSDIGTGGNTIYF
abundance: -
j_gene: TRBJ1-3
v_gene: TRBV25-1
d_gene: TRBD1

CDR3nt: TGTGCCAGTATGATGGGCTGGGGGAATGAAAAACTGTTTTTT
CDR3aa: CASMMGWGNEKLFF
abundance: -
j_gene: TRBJ1-4
v_gene: TRBV19
d_gene: -

CDR3nt: TGTGCCAGCAGCATACTAGCGGGGGGCTACAATGAGCAGTTCTTC
CDR3aa: CASSILAGGYNEQFF
abundance: -
j_gene: TRBJ2-1
v_gene: TRBV6-5
d_gene: TRBD2

CDR3nt: TGTGCCAGCAGGGCAGGGTGGGGCAATCAGCCCCAGCATTTT
CDR3aa: CASRAGWGNQPQHF
abundance: -
j_gene: TRBJ1-5
v_gene: TRBV28
d_gene: -

CDR3nt: TGTGCCAGCAGCTTAACCGGGGGACCGGGCGAGCAGTACTTC
CDR3aa: CASSLTGGPGEQYF
abundance: -
j_gene: TRBJ2-7
v_gene: TRBV7-2
d_gene: -

CDR3nt: TGTGCCAGCAGTCAGTTAAGGACAGGGGGGGCCTACGAGCAGTACTTC
CDR3aa: CASSQLRTGGAYEQYF
abundance: -
j_gene: TRBJ2-7
v_gene: TRBV27
d_gene: TRBD1

CDR3nt: TGTGCCAGCAGCTTACAAGCGGGAGGTGCAGATGAGCAGTTCTTC
CDR3aa: CASSLQAGGADEQFF
abundance: -
j_gene: TRBJ2-1
v_gene: TRBV7-3
d_gene: TRBD2